These T cell receptor beta chains were read from a single sample in a study of radiation and T cells in renal cell carcinoma. The repertoire was sequenced with immunoSEQ multiplex PCR; TCRdb's copy has only in-frame clones and lacks some. The table has some 130,000 clones, around 89% seen once; the top ten hold approximately 6%. The sequencing used blood, collected from a patient whose treatment included radiotherapy and nephrectomy. The receptors come from a woman between 70 and 85 years old with renal cell carcinoma. The CDR3 runs from the conserved cysteine through the conserved F or W. A D gene is named only where the DNA matches it firmly. Rows may omit the clone size; those that give it use once, few, many or a size class.

CDR3 length: 14; D gene: NA; V gene: TRBV5-6; J gene: TRBJ1-2; clone size: NA; CDR3 protein: CASSLDRSPLGYTF; CDR3 DNA: TGTGCCAGCAGCTTGGACCGGTCCCCCTTAGGCTACACCTTC
CDR3 length: 16; D gene: TRBD2; V gene: TRBV19; J gene: TRBJ2-3; clone size: once; CDR3 protein: CASSGPSGGAADTQYF; CDR3 DNA: TGTGCCAGTAGTGGGCCTAGCGGGGGGGCGGCAGATACGCAGTATTTT
CDR3 length: 16; D gene: TRBD2; V gene: TRBV7-8; J gene: TRBJ2-7; clone size: NA; CDR3 protein: CASSSWGAGGSYEQYF; CDR3 DNA: TGTGCCAGCAGCTCCTGGGGGGCGGGGGGCTCCTACGAGCAGTACTTC
CDR3 length: 14; D gene: NA; V gene: TRBV9; J gene: TRBJ2-7; clone size: NA; CDR3 protein: CASSPQVASYEQYF; CDR3 DNA: TGTGCCAGCAGCCCCCAGGTGGCGTCCTACGAGCAGTACTTC
CDR3 length: 16; D gene: TRBD1; V gene: TRBV11-3; J gene: TRBJ1-1; clone size: NA; CDR3 protein: CASSRRDRSGDTEAFF; CDR3 DNA: TGTGCCAGCAGCCGGAGGGACAGGTCTGGGGACACTGAAGCTTTCTTT
CDR3 length: 14; D gene: TRBD2; V gene: TRBV5-4; J gene: TRBJ2-5; clone size: NA; CDR3 protein: CASSLAGGRETQYF; CDR3 DNA: TGTGCCAGCAGCCTAGCGGGGGGGCGAGAGACCCAGTACTTC
CDR3 length: 13; D gene: NA; V gene: TRBV5-1; J gene: TRBJ1-1; clone size: few; CDR3 protein: CASSITYSGEAFF; CDR3 DNA: TGCGCCAGCAGCATAACCTACAGCGGGGAAGCTTTCTTT
CDR3 length: 13; D gene: TRBD1; V gene: TRBV19; J gene: TRBJ1-1; clone size: NA; CDR3 protein: CASSIVEGAEAFF; CDR3 DNA: TGTGCCAGTAGTATAGTGGAGGGGGCGGAAGCTTTCTTT
CDR3 length: 14; D gene: TRBD1; V gene: TRBV27; J gene: TRBJ2-7; clone size: NA; CDR3 protein: CASSLSGTGIEQYF; CDR3 DNA: TGTGCCAGCAGTTTATCGGGGACAGGGATCGAGCAGTACTTC
CDR3 length: 15; D gene: TRBD1; V gene: TRBV11-3; J gene: TRBJ1-6; clone size: NA; CDR3 protein: CASSRADRNNSPLHF; CDR3 DNA: TGTGCCAGCAGCCGAGCGGACAGGAATAATTCACCCCTCCACTTT
CDR3 length: 13; D gene: NA; V gene: TRBV19; J gene: TRBJ2-7; clone size: NA; CDR3 protein: CASSTQFSYEQYF; CDR3 DNA: TGTGCCAGTAGTACTCAATTCTCCTACGAGCAGTACTTC
CDR3 length: 19; D gene: NA; V gene: TRBV5-4; J gene: TRBJ2-7; clone size: NA; CDR3 protein: CASRPNDRDRSRGSYEQYF; CDR3 DNA: TGTGCCAGCAGGCCAAATGACCGGGACCGGAGCCGGGGCTCCTACGAGCAGTACTTC
CDR3 length: 16; D gene: TRBD2; V gene: TRBV11-3; J gene: TRBJ2-3; clone size: NA; CDR3 protein: CASSFASGGVGDTQYF; CDR3 DNA: TGTGCCAGCAGCTTCGCTAGCGGGGGTGTAGGAGATACGCAGTATTTT
CDR3 length: 16; D gene: TRBD1; V gene: TRBV9; J gene: TRBJ1-3; clone size: NA; CDR3 protein: CASSPRGQAIENTIYF; CDR3 DNA: TGTGCCAGCAGCCCTCGGGGACAGGCGATTGAAAACACCATATATTTT
CDR3 length: 15; D gene: NA; V gene: TRBV5-4; J gene: TRBJ2-5; clone size: NA; CDR3 protein: CASSLYREGQETQYF; CDR3 DNA: TGTGCCAGCAGCTTATACAGGGAGGGCCAAGAGACCCAGTACTTC
CDR3 length: 16; D gene: NA; V gene: TRBV5-4; J gene: TRBJ2-1; clone size: NA; CDR3 protein: CASSLEPANTYNEQFF; CDR3 DNA: TGTGCCAGCAGCTTGGAGCCAGCAAATACCTACAATGAGCAGTTCTTC
CDR3 length: 15; D gene: NA; V gene: TRBV6-1; J gene: TRBJ1-5; clone size: once; CDR3 protein: CASRLVQGGNQPQHF; CDR3 DNA: TGTGCCAGCAGATTAGTACAGGGAGGCAATCAGCCCCAGCATTTT
CDR3 length: 14; D gene: TRBD1; V gene: TRBV27; J gene: TRBJ2-7; clone size: NA; CDR3 protein: CASSPGDRNYEQYF; CDR3 DNA: TGTGCCAGCAGTCCTGGGGACAGAAACTACGAGCAGTACTTC
CDR3 length: 18; D gene: TRBD2; V gene: TRBV7-7; J gene: TRBJ2-2; clone size: NA; CDR3 protein: CASSSLRTSGGDTGELFF; CDR3 DNA: TGTGCTAGCAGCTCCCTAAGGACTAGCGGGGGAGACACCGGGGAGCTGTTTTTT
CDR3 length: 14; D gene: TRBD1; V gene: TRBV2; J gene: TRBJ1-5; clone size: NA; CDR3 protein: CASSGRDSDQPQHF; CDR3 DNA: TGTGCCAGCAGTGGTCGGGACAGTGATCAGCCCCAGCATTTT
CDR3 length: 17; D gene: TRBD2; V gene: TRBV19; J gene: TRBJ2-2; clone size: NA; CDR3 protein: CASSLDGLAGNTGELFF; CDR3 DNA: TGTGCCAGTAGTCTCGACGGACTAGCGGGGAACACCGGGGAGCTGTTTTTT
CDR3 length: 14; D gene: NA; V gene: TRBV4-2; J gene: TRBJ2-7; clone size: NA; CDR3 protein: CASSAGTASYEQYF; CDR3 DNA: TGTGCCAGCAGCGCCGGCACAGCCTCCTACGAGCAGTACTTC
CDR3 length: 12; D gene: NA; V gene: TRBV7-2; J gene: TRBJ2-7; clone size: NA; CDR3 protein: CASSLASREQYF; CDR3 DNA: TGTGCCAGCAGCTTAGCATCCCGGGAGCAGTACTTC
CDR3 length: 14; D gene: NA; V gene: TRBV11-1; J gene: TRBJ2-5; clone size: NA; CDR3 protein: CASSLYGGGETQYF; CDR3 DNA: TGTGCCAGCAGCTTGTACGGAGGGGGGGAGACCCAGTACTTC
CDR3 length: 15; D gene: NA; V gene: TRBV7-8; J gene: TRBJ1-2; clone size: NA; CDR3 protein: CASSLGDGANYGYTF; CDR3 DNA: TGTGCCAGCAGCTTAGGGGACGGAGCTAACTATGGCTACACCTTC
CDR3 length: 15; D gene: NA; V gene: TRBV19; J gene: TRBJ1-2; clone size: NA; CDR3 protein: CASSRDTYSNYGYTF; CDR3 DNA: TGTGCCAGTAGTAGAGACACCTACTCTAACTATGGCTACACCTTC